What follows is one T cell receptor beta chain and its context. Its specificity is unknown. Reverse transcription of about 0.5 to 1 ug RNA was carried out with random hexamers. Amplification of TCR beta CDR3 used immunoSEQ multiplex PCR across 54 Vbeta and 13 Jbeta. TCRdb fed the immunoSEQ multiplex PCR reads into MiXCR, producing one record per CDR3 protein. The table lists fewer than 250,000 distinct CDR3 sequences, approximately 90% of them singletons, with about 0.12% in the top ten. CD8+ and CD4+ T cells from blood underwent TCR beta sequencing. The CD8+ and CD4+ T cells were negatively isolated, with the TEMRA cells enriched by FACS. CDR1 is SQVTM, CDR2 ANQGSEA, per germline. The CDR3 consists of 13 residues. This entry is derived from a study of CD8 T cells in Susac syndrome. Study findings and constraints: By the study's own acknowledgment, its TCR sequencing and HLA analysis included relatively few individuals.

The clonotype was recovered from a human donor with multiple sclerosis. The chain employs TRBV29-1 and TRBJ1-2, with TRBD1 matching over 7 bases. Sequencing was performed on CD8+ T cells from PBMCs. The CDR3 is CSVYRGDNYGYTF. The CDR3 DNA reads as TGCAGTGTGTACAGGGGAGATAACTATGGCTACACCTTC.